The next 18 T cell receptor beta chains were all read from a single sample in a study of T cells expressing NK-cell markers. TCRdb processed the 5' RACE reads again and assigns one entry to each CDR3 protein, with no DNA. The sample totals about 380,000 distinct CDR3 sequences. Sequencing was carried out using blood T cells: a sorted CD56 or NKG2C T cell subset, CD4+ or CD8+ T cells, or bulk PBMC T cells (not recorded which). The receptors here all came from a man aged 18-75 years in good health.

The chain recombines TRBV19 with TRBJ2-3; TCRdb returns TRBD1, unconfirmable since there is no DNA. The CDR3 has 16 residues. CDR1 and CDR2 from the germline V gene are LNHDA and SQIVND (reference sequence). CDR3: CASRDRGRGSTDTQYF.

The chain links TRBV6-4 to TRBJ2-1; as DNA is missing, the TRBD2 call by TCRdb cannot be tested. The CDR3 is made up of 18 amino acids. CDR1 and CDR2 (germline): MRHNA, SNTAGT. This chain's CDR3 is CASSEEGSGTSGVNEQFF.

The chain combines TRBV5-6 with TRBJ2-1. The CDR3 covers 14 residues. The germline V gene has CDR1 SGHDT and CDR2 YYEEEE. The CDR3 is CASSFWQLYNEQFF.

The chain employs TRBV6-1 and TRBJ1-6; TCRdb lists TRBD1, though no DNA is available to test this call. The CDR3 loop spans 14 amino acids. The germline gives CDR1 MNHNS, CDR2 SASEGT. CDR3 sequence reads: CASSPRGGNSPLHF.

This rearrangement joins TRBV6-5 to TRBJ2-3; as DNA is missing, the TRBD1 call by TCRdb cannot be tested. This CDR3 has 15 amino acids. CDR1 MNHEY and CDR2 SVGAGI come from the germline V gene. The CDR3 region is CASSSVAGGTDTQYF.

The chain recombines TRBV5-1 with TRBJ2-2; there is no DNA to check the TCRdb D call of TRBD1. The CDR3 runs to 18 residues. CDR1 is SGHRS, CDR2 YFSETQ, per germline. The CDR3 sequence is CASSLRDSESISTGELFF.

The rearrangement uses TRBV6-1 and TRBJ2-7. CDR1 and CDR2 from the germline V gene are MNHNS and SASEGT. CDR3 length: 13 amino acids. CDR3 sequence: CASSLSGPYEQYF.

The rearrangement joins TRBV5-1 to TRBJ2-4; TCRdb's D call of TRBD1 is untestable without DNA. Germline V CDR1 and CDR2: SGHRS, YFSETQ. CDR3 length equals 15 residues. CDR3 sequence: CASSPTGLAKNIQYF. Looking up the rest from reference TRBV5-1 and TRBJ2-4 gives the full variable domain: KAGVTQTPRYLIKTRGQQVTLSCSPISGHRSVSWYQQTPGQGLQFLFEYFSETQRNKGNFPGRFSGRQFSNSRSEMNVSTLELGDSALYLCASSPTGLAKNIQYFGAGTRLSVL.

This chain uses TRBV28 with TRBJ2-7; TCRdb outputs TRBD1, but without DNA this stays unchecked. This CDR3 region has 16 residues. Germline lookup yields CDR1 MDHEN and CDR2 SYDVKM. The CDR3 sequence is CASSLLLDRGNYEQYF.

The J gene is TRBJ1-4, the V gene TRBV4-2; checking the TCRdb D call of TRBD1 is not possible without DNA. The length of the CDR3 is 15 residues. Germline V gives CDR1 LGHNA, CDR2 YNFKEQ. The CDR3 here is CASSQDGTGVEKLFF.

This chain connects TRBV28 to TRBJ2-4; TCRdb picks TRBD1, but there is no DNA to check that call. The CDR3 consists of 15 residues. Germline V gene lookup returns CDR1 MDHEN and CDR2 SYDVKM. The CDR3 loop reads CASGTGGGTKNIQYF.

J is TRBJ2-1 and V is TRBV4-1; the D call from TCRdb, TRBD1, cannot be confirmed without DNA. Germline lookup yields CDR1 MGHRA and CDR2 YSYEKL. The CDR3 is 16 residues long. CDR3 sequence reads: CASSHPGGQGHNEQFF.

The CDR3 sequence is CASRPRDRGRNIQYF. The gene calls are TRBV7-2 and TRBJ2-4; the TRBD1 assignment by TCRdb is unverifiable without DNA. The germline CDR1 and CDR2 sequences are SGHTA and FQGNSA. The CDR3 length is 15 residues.

J is TRBJ2-1 and V is TRBV7-3; the D gene TCRdb calls, TRBD1, cannot be checked with no DNA. Germline V gene sequence: CDR1 SGHTA, CDR2 FQGTGA. This CDR3 contains 18 residues. CDR3 sequence: CASSLRDRVASSYNEQFF.

The chain is built from TRBV18 and TRBJ2-2; TCRdb's assignment of TRBD1 cannot be checked, as there is no DNA. The CDR3 runs 15 residues. Germline loops: CDR1 KGHSH, CDR2 LQKENI. CDR3 protein: CASSSHGQRGAELFF.

V usage is TRBV7-8 and J usage is TRBJ1-5. CDR1 SGHVS and CDR2 FQNEAQ come from the germline V gene. This CDR3 has 15 residues. CDR3 region: CASSLAPISGQPQHF.

This chain links TRBV20-1 with TRBJ2-5; lacking DNA, the TRBD1 call made by TCRdb goes unchecked. Germline V lookup: CDR1 DFQATT, CDR2 SNEGSKA (reference sequence). The CDR3 runs 15 residues. The CDR3 protein is CSASRGGGHQETQYF.

The V call is TRBV27, the J call TRBJ1-5; the TCRdb call, TRBD1, lacks DNA for checking. Looked up from germline, CDR1 is MNHEY and CDR2 is SMNVEV (reference sequence). The length of the CDR3 is 15 residues. The CDR3 sequence is CASSLQKGANQPQHF.